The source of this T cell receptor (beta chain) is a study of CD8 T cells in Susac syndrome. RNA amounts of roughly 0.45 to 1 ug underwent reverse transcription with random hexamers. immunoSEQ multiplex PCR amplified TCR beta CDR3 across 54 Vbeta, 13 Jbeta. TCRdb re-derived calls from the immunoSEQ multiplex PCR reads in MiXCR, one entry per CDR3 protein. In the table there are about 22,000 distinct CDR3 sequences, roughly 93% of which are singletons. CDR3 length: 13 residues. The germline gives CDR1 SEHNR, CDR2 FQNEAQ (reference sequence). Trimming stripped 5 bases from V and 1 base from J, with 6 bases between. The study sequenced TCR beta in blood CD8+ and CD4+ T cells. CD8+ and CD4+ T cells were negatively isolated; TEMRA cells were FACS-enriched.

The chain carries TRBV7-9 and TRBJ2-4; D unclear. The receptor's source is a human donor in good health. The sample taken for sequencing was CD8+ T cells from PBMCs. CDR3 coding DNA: TGTGCCAGCAGCCCCCCTGCCAAAAACATTCAGTACTTC. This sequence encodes CASSPPAKNIQYF.